The 8 T cell receptor beta chains in this list originate from one sample, sequenced in a study of blood T cell repertoires in COVID-19. The method was immunoSEQ multiplex PCR; TCRdb's version includes in-frame clones alone and lacks a portion of them. The sample carries about 260,000 clones, more than 85% recorded once. Sequenced material: peripheral blood. Source of these receptors: a woman aged 55 to 70 with COVID-19, enrolled during active disease.

The genes are TRBV12-3 or TRBV12-4 and TRBJ1-2, with 8 bases identical to TRBD1. The CDR3 totals 13 residues. The J segment lost 8 bases and the V segment lost 3 bases, leaving 5 bases of the junction unmatched. The CDR3 is CASSLTGATGYTF. As DNA, the CDR3 is TGTGCCAGCAGTTTGACAGGGGCGACGGGCTACACCTTC.

This clone was seen a few times. The chain couples TRBV14 to TRBJ1-2; possibly TRBD1 for D (6 bases). V was trimmed by 4 bases and J by 6 bases, leaving 15 bases between them. The CDR3 consists of 14 residues. The germline V gene has CDR1 SGHDN and CDR2 FVKESK. The CDR3 DNA reads TGTGCCAGCAGCCCCGGGACATCTACGGATGGCTACACCTTC. This codes for CASSPGTSTDGYTF. The full variable domain, with the rest looked up from reference TRBV14 and TRBJ1-2, is EAGVTQFPSHSVIEKGQTVTLRCDPISGHDNLYWYRRVMGKEIKFLLHFVKESKQDESGMPNNRFLAERTGGTYSTLKVQPAELEDSGVYFCASSPGTSTDGYTFGSGTRLTVV.

This chain uses TRBV6-4 with TRBJ2-2, with 8 bases matching TRBD2. CDR1 is MRHNA and CDR2 is SNTAGT in the germline V gene. CDR3 length: 16 residues. Trimming took 0 bases from V and 4 from J; bases not matched to a gene: 4. The CDR3 here is CASSDSSGITTGELFF. CDR3 nucleotides: TGTGCCAGCAGTGACTCTAGCGGGATCACCACCGGGGAGCTGTTTTTT.

On this clone itself: The same CDR3 arises from other DNA sequences in this sample as well. V and J are TRBV6-5 and TRBJ2-1, with no clear D. V lost 6 bases, J lost 3 bases, and 3 bases lay in between. From germline, CDR1 is MNHEY and CDR2 SVGAGI. The CDR3 extends over 11 amino acids. The CDR3 is CASSFYNEQFF. In nucleotides, the CDR3 is TGTGCCAGCAGCTTCTACAATGAGCAGTTCTTC.

This clone was observed a single time. DNA of the CDR3: TGCGCCAGCAGCCAAGAGGGTCAGGACTATCAGCCCCAGCATTTT. Its protein is CASSQEGQDYQPQHF. This sequence joins TRBV4-1 and TRBJ1-5; no reliable D call. CDR1 and CDR2 from the germline V gene are MGHRA and YSYEKL. The V end was cut by 0 bases, the J end by 5 bases, with 11 bases between. The CDR3 length is 15 residues.

Ten or more counts support this clone. The CDR3 nucleotides are TGTGCCTGGGCCGGGACAGGGGGTTACGAGCAGTACTTC. Translating gives CAWAGTGGYEQYF. The genes are TRBV30 and TRBJ2-7, with TRBD1 identical over 11 bases. The CDR3 covers 13 residues. CDR1 is GTSNPN, CDR2 SVGIG, per germline (reference sequence). V lost 5 bases to trimming and J lost 4 bases; unmatched junction nucleotides: 4.

This chain connects TRBV18 to TRBJ1-1; TRBD1 is a possible D gene (6 bases). This CDR3 is built from 15 residues. CDR1 KGHSH and CDR2 LQKENI come from the germline V gene. Between the trimmed V and J ends, which lost 5 bases and 4 bases, there was a span of 17 bases. The CDR3 protein is CASSINKQGLTEAFF. The CDR3 DNA reads TGTGCCAGCTCAATAAACAAACAGGGCCTCACTGAAGCTTTCTTT.

This clone has just a few counts. The chain links TRBV20-1 to TRBJ2-5, with D perhaps matching TRBD1 (5 bases). Germline V gives CDR1 DFQATT, CDR2 SNEGSKA (reference sequence). With 7 bases removed from V and 5 bases from J, the gap between germline ends came to 11 bases. The length of the CDR3 is 11 residues. This chain's CDR3 is CSGRHRETQYF. CDR3 sequence (DNA): TGCAGTGGAAGACACAGGGAGACCCAGTACTTC.